This T cell receptor (beta chain) was profiled in a study of blood T cell repertoires in COVID-19. Turning to the study itself: The United States, Italy and Spain were the sources of the acute and convalescent COVID-19 samples. The analysed material was cDNA or gDNA that came from T cells, B-cell-depleted T cells, or PBMCs.

Source study methods: Amplification of reference gene primers was used by the study to estimate nucleated cell counts. The repertoire was sequenced with immunoSEQ multiplex PCR; TCRdb's copy has only in-frame clones and lacks some. V and J calls and clone size follow that table, whereas D and trimming were derived from the DNA. The sample carries about 250,000 clones, roughly 86% recorded once. V was pared by 3 bases and J by 8 bases, with 18 bases between. The CDR3 length is 15 residues. CDR1 and CDR2 from the germline V gene are SGHKS and YYEKEE (reference sequence). The source of this sequence is a woman in her fifties or sixties who had recovered from COVID-19. The material sequenced was peripheral blood. V usage is TRBV5-5 and J usage is TRBJ1-5; maybe TRBD1 (6 bases). This chain's CDR3 is CASSSYAQGSKPQHF. DNA for the CDR3: TGTGCCAGCAGCTCCTACGCACAGGGTTCGAAGCCCCAGCATTTT.